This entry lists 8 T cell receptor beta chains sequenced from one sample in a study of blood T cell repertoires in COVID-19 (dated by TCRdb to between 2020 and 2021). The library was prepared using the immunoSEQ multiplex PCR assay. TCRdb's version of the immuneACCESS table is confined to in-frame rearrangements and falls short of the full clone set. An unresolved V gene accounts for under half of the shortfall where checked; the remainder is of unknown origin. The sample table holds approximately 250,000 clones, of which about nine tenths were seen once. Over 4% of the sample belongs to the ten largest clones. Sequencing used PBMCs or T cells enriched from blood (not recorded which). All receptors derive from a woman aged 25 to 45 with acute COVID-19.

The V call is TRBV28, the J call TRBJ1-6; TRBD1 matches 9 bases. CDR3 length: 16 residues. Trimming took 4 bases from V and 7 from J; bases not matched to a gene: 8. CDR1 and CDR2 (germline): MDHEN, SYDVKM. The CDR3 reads CASSWGQGFGNSPLHF. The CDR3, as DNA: TGTGCCAGCAGTTGGGGACAGGGTTTCGGAAATTCACCCCTCCACTTT.

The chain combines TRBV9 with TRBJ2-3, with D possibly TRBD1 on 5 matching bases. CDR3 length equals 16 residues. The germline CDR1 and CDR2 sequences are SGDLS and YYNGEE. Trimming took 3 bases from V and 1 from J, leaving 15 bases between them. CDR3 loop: CASSGMYQGGTDTQYF. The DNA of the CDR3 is TGTGCCAGCAGCGGGATGTATCAGGGCGGCACAGATACGCAGTATTTT.

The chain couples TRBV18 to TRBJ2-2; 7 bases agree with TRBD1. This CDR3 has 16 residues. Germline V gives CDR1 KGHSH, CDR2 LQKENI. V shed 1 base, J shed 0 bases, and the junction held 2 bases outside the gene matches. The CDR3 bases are TGTGCCAGCTCACCACAAGGGACAGCGAACACCGGGGAGCTGTTTTTT. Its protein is CASSPQGTANTGELFF.

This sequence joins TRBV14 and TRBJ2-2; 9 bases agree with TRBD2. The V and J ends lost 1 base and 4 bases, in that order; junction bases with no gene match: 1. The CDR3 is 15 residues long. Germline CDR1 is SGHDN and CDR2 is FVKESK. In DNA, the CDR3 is TGTGCCAGCAGCCAAGTAGCGGGGGCCACCGGGGAGCTGTTTTTT. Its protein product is CASSQVAGATGELFF.

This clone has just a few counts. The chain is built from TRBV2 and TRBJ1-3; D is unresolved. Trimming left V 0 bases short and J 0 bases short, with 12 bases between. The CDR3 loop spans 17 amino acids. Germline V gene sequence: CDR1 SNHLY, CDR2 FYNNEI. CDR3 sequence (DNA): TGTGCCAGCAGTGAAGCTCAGGACTCACTCTCTGGAAACACCATATATTTT. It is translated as CASSEAQDSLSGNTIYF.

The CDR3 DNA reads as TGTGCCAGCAGCCAAGGGGTTAGCGGGAGCTCCTACAATGAGCAGTTCTTC. Translated: CASSQGVSGSSYNEQFF. The chain joins TRBV3-1 (or the pseudogene TRBV3-2) to TRBJ2-1, with 9 bases identical to TRBD2. V shed 1 base and J 0 bases; nucleotides not matched to a gene: 4. Germline V gives CDR1 LGHDT, CDR2 YNNKEL (reference sequence). The CDR3 length is 17 residues.

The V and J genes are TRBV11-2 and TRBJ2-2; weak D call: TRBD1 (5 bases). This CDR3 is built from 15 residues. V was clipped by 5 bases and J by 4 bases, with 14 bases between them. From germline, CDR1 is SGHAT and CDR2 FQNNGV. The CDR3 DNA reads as TGTGCCAGCAGCGGCAGGGTAGGCGGCACCGGGGAGCTGTTTTTT. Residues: CASSGRVGGTGELFF.

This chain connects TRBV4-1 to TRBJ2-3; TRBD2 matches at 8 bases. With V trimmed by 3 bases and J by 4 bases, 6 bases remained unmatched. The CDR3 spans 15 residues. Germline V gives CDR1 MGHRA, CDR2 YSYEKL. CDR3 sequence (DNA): TGCGCCAGCAGCCAGACCGGACTAGCTCCAGATACGCAGTATTTT. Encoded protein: CASSQTGLAPDTQYF.